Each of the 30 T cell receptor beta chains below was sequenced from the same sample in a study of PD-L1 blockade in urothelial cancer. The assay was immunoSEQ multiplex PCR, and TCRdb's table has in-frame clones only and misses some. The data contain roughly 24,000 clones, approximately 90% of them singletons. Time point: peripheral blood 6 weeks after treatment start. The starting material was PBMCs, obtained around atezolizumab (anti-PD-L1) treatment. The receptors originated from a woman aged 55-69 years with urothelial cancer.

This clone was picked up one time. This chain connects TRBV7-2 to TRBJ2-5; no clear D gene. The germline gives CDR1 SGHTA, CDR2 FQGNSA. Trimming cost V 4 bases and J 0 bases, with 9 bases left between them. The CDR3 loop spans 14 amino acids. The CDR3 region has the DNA TGTGCCAGCAGCTCGAGGCACTACCAAGAGACCCAGTACTTC. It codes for CASSSRHYQETQYF.

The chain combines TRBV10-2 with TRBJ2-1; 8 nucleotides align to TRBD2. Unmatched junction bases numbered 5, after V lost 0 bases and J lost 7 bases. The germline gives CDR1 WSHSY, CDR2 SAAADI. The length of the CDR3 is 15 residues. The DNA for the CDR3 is TGCGCCAGCAGTGAGTCGGGACTAGATATAAATGAGCAGTTCTTC. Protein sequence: CASSESGLDINEQFF.

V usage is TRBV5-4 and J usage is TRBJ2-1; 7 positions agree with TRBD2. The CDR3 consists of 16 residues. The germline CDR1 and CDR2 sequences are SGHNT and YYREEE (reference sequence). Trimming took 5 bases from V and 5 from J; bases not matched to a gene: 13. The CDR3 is CASSTPGGPLNNEQFF. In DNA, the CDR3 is TGTGCCAGCAGTACCCCGGGAGGCCCCCTTAACAATGAGCAGTTCTTC.

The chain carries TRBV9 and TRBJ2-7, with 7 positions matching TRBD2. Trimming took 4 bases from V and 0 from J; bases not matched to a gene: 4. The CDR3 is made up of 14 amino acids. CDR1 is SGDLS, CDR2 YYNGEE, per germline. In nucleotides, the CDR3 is TGTGCCAGCAGCCGGGCGGGAGCCTCCTACGAGCAGTACTTC. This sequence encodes CASSRAGASYEQYF.

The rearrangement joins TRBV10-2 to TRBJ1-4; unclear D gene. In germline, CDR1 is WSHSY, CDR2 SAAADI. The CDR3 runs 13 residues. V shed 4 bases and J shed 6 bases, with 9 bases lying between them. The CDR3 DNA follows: TGCGCCAGCAGTGCGCAGCGGGATGAAAAACTGTTTTTT. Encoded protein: CASSAQRDEKLFF.

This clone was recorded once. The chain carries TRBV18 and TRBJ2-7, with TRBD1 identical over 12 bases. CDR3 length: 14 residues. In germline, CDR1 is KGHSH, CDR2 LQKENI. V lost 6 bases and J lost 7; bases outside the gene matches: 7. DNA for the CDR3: TGTGCCAGCTCGCCGGGACAGGGGGCAGGGGAGCAGTACTTC. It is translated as CASSPGQGAGEQYF.

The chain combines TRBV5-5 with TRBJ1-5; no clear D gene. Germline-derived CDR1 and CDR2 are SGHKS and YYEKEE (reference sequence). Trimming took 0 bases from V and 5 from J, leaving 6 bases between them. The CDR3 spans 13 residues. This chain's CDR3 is CASSLGEDQPQHF. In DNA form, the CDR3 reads TGTGCCAGCAGCTTGGGGGAGGATCAGCCCCAGCATTTT.

The CDR3, as DNA: TGTGCCAGCAGTTGGTGGACAGCAACCTACAATGAGCAGTTCTTC. Its protein product is CASSWWTATYNEQFF. The genes are TRBV6-5 and TRBJ2-1, with D possibly matching TRBD1 (6 bases). The CDR3 is 15 amino acids. The ends were cut back, 4 bases at V and 2 bases at J, with 12 bases in the middle. The germline V gene has CDR1 MNHEY and CDR2 SVGAGI.

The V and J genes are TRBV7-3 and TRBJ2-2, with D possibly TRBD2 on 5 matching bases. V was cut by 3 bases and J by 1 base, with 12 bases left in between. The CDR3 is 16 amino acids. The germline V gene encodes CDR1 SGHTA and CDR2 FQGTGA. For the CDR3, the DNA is TGTGCCAGCAGCTTCGGGAACCCCGTGAACACCGGGGAGCTGTTTTTT. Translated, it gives CASSFGNPVNTGELFF.

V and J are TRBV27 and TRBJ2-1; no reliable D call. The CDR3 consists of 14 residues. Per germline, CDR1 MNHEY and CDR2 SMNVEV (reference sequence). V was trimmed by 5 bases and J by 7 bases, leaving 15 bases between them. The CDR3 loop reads CASSTLVFQNEQFF. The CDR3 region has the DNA TGTGCCAGCAGTACCCTCGTGTTTCAGAATGAGCAGTTCTTC.

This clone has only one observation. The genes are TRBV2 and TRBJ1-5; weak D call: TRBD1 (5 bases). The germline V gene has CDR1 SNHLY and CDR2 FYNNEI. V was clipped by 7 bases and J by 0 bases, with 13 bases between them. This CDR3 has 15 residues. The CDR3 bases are TGTGCCAGCAATTCAGGGTCAGATAGCAATCAGCCCCAGCATTTT. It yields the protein CASNSGSDSNQPQHF. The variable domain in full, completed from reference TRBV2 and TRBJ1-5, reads EPEVTQTPSHQVTQMGQEVILRCVPISNHLYFYWYRQILGQKVEFLVSFYNNEISEKSEIFDDQFSVERPDGSNFTLKIRSTKLEDSAMYFCASNSGSDSNQPQHFGDGTRLSIL.

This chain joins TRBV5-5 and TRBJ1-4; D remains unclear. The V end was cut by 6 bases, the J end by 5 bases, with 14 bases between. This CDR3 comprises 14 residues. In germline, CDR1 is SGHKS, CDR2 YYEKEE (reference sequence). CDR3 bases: TGTGCCAGCAACCCTTACCCGGGGAATGAAAAACTGTTTTTT. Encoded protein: CASNPYPGNEKLFF.

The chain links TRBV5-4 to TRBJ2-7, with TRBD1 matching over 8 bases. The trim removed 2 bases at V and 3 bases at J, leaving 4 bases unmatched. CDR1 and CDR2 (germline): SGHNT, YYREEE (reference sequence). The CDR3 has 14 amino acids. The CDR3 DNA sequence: TGTGCCAGCAGCTTCCGGGACAGGCTCTACGAGCAGTACTTC. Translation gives CASSFRDRLYEQYF. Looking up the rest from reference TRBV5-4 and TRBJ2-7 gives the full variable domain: ETGVTQSPTHLIKTRGQQVTLRCSSQSGHNTVSWYQQALGQGPQFIFQYYREEENGRGNFPPRFSGLQFPNYSSELNVNALELDDSALYLCASSFRDRLYEQYFGPGTRLTVT.

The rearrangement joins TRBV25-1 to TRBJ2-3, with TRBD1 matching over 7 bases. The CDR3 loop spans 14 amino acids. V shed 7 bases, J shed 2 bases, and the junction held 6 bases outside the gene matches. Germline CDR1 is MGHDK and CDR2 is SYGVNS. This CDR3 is CASTWDSNTDTQYF. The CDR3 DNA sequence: TGTGCCAGCACTTGGGACAGCAACACAGATACGCAGTATTTT.

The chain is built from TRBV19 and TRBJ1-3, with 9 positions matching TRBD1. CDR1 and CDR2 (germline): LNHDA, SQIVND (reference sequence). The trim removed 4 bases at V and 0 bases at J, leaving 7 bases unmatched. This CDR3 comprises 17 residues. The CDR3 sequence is CASSTTGTGSSGNTIYF. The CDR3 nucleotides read TGTGCCAGTAGTACAACCGGGACAGGGAGCTCTGGAAACACCATATATTTT.

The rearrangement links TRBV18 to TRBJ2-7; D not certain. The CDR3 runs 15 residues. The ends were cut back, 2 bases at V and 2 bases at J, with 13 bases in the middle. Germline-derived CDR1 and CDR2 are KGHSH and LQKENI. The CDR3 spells CASSPGQAKTYEQYF. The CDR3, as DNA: TGTGCCAGCTCACCAGGGCAGGCAAAAACCTACGAGCAGTACTTC.

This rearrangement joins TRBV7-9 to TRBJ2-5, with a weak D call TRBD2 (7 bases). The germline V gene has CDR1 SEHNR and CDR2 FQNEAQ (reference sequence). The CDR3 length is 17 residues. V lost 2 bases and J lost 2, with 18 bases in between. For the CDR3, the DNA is TGTGCCAGCAGCTTATCTACAGGGCGAGCGGGACAAGAGACCCAGTACTTC. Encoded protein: CASSLSTGRAGQETQYF.

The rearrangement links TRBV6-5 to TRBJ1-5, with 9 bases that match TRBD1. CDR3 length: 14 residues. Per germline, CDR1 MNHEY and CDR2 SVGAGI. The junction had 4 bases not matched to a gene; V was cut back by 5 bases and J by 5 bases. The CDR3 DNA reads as TGTGCCAGCAGTCGACAGGGGGGGGATCAGCCCCAGCATTTT. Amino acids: CASSRQGGDQPQHF.

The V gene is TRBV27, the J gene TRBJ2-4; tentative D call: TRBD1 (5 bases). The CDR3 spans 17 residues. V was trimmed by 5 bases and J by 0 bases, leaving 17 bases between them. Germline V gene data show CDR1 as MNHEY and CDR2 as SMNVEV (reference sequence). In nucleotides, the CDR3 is TGTGCCAGCAGTGTAGGACAATTCCCCGTAGCCAAAAACATTCAGTACTTC. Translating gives CASSVGQFPVAKNIQYF.

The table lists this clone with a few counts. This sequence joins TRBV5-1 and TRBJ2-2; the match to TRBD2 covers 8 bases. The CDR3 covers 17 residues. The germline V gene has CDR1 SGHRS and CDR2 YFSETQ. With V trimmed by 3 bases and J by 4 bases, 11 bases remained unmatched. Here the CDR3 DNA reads TGCGCCAGCAGCTCCCGCCGGGGGGGCGCAACCACCGGGGAGCTGTTTTTT. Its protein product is CASSSRRGGATTGELFF.

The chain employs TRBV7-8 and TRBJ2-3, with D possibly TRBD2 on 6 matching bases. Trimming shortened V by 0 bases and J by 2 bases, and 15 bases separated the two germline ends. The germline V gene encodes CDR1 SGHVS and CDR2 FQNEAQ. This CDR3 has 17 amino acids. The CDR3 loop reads CASSLAEGSLFTDTQYF. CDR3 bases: TGTGCCAGCAGCTTAGCGGAGGGCAGCCTCTTCACAGATACGCAGTATTTT.

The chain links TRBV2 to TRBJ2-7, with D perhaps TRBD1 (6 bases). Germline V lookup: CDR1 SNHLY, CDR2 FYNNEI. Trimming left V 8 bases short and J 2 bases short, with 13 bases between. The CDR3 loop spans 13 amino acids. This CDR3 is CASGRDNTYEQYF. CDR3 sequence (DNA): TGTGCCAGCGGCCGGGACAACACCTACGAGCAGTACTTC.

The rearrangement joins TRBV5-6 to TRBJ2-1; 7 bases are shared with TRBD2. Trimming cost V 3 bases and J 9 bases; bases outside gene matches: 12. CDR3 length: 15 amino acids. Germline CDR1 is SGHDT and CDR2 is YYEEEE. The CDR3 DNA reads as TGTGCCAGCAGCTCCGACTCCATCCCGGGGGGTGAGCAGTTCTTC. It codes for CASSSDSIPGGEQFF. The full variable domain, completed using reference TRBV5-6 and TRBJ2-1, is DAGVTQSPTHLIKTRGQQVTLRCSPKSGHDTVSWYQQALGQGPQFIFQYYEEEERQRGNFPDRFSGHQFPNYSSELNVNALLLGDSALYLCASSSDSIPGGEQFFGPGTRLTVL.

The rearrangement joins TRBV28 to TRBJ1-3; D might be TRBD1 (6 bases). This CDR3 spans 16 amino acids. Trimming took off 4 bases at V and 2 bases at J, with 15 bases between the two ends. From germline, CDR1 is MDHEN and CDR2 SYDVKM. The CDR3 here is CASSSLQGIPGNTIYF. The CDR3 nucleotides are TGTGCCAGCAGTTCCCTACAGGGTATCCCTGGAAACACCATATATTTT.

CDR3 loop: CASSAAGVDGELFF. Written as DNA, the CDR3 is TGTGCCAGCAGCGCCGCGGGGGTGGACGGGGAGCTGTTTTTT. V usage is TRBV7-9 and J usage is TRBJ2-2; 7 nucleotides align to TRBD2. The V gene's germline CDR1 is SEHNR and CDR2 FQNEAQ (reference sequence). The CDR3 is 14 residues long. Trimming cost V 5 bases and J 7 bases; bases outside gene matches: 7.

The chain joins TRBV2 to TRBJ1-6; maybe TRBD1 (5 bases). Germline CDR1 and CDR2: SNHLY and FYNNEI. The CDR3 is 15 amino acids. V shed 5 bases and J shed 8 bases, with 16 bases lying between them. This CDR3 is CASSPRTPDYSPLHF. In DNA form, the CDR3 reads TGTGCCAGCAGTCCCAGGACACCAGATTATTCACCCCTCCACTTT.

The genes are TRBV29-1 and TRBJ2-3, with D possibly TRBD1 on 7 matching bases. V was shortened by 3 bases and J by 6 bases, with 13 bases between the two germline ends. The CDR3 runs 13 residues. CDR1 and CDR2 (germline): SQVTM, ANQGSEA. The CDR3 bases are TGCAGCGTTGACACGGCAGGGGGGGATACGCAGTATTTT. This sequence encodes CSVDTAGGDTQYF.

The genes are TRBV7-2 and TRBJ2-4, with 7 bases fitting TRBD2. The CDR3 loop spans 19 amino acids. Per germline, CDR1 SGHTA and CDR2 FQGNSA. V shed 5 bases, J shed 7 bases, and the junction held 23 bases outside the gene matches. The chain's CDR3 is CASSLNLPLAGPGWNIQYF. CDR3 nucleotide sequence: TGTGCCAGCAGCCTCAACCTTCCTTTAGCGGGTCCGGGATGGAACATTCAGTACTTC.

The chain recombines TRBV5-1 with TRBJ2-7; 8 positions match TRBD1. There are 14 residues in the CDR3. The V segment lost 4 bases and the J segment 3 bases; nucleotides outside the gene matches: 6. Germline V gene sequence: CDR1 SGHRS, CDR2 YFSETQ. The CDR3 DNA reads TGCGCCAGCAGCACCGGACAGGGTCTCTACGAGCAGTACTTC. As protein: CASSTGQGLYEQYF.

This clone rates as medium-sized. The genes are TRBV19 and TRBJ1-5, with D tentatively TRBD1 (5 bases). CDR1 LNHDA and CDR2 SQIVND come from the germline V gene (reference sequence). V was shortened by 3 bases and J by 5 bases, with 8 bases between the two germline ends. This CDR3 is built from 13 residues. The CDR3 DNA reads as TGTGCCAGTAGTATGCGACAGCATCAGCCCCAGCATTTT. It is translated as CASSMRQHQPQHF.